A selection of T cell receptor beta chains follows, all from one sample in a study of shared clonotypes between healthy human individuals. Sequenced by immunoSEQ multiplex PCR; TCRdb stores in-frame clones only, minus some. The top ten hold roughly 0.1% of the sample, which has a few hundred thousand clones, nearly 97% seen once. What was sequenced was naive CD8+ T cells sorted from blood. The receptors stem from a woman younger than 45 in good health. Each CDR3 is given with its conserved first and last residue. Each record gives: CDR3 protein, CDR3 DNA, clone size, D gene, V gene, J gene. D genes are given only for firm matches. The size field is filled for only some rows; it gives once, few, many or a size class.

CDR3 protein: CASSQLAAGTDTQYF; CDR3 DNA: TGCGCCAGCAGCCAACTAGCGGCCGGCACAGATACGCAGTATTTT; clone size: .; D gene: TRBD2; V gene: TRBV4-1; J gene: TRBJ2-3
CDR3 protein: CASSERWGYGYTF; CDR3 DNA: TGTGCCAGCAGCGAGCGCTGGGGATATGGCTACACCTTC; clone size: .; D gene: .; V gene: TRBV9; J gene: TRBJ1-2
CDR3 protein: CASSEATAEGYGYTF; CDR3 DNA: TGTGCCAGCAGTGAAGCCACGGCAGAGGGCTATGGCTACACCTTC; clone size: .; D gene: .; V gene: TRBV2; J gene: TRBJ1-2
CDR3 protein: CASSWGREQFF; CDR3 DNA: TGTGCCAGCAGTTGGGGACGAGAGCAGTTCTTC; clone size: once; D gene: .; V gene: TRBV28; J gene: TRBJ2-1
CDR3 protein: CASSLASTKTDYGYTF; CDR3 DNA: TGTGCCAGCAGCTTAGCCTCGACAAAAACGGACTATGGCTACACCTTC; clone size: .; D gene: .; V gene: TRBV13; J gene: TRBJ1-2
CDR3 protein: CASSPTDGYNEQFF; CDR3 DNA: TGCGCCAGCAGCCCTACGGATGGCTACAATGAGCAGTTCTTC; clone size: once; D gene: .; V gene: TRBV5-1; J gene: TRBJ2-1
CDR3 protein: CAVSGSRSYNEQFF; CDR3 DNA: TGCGCCGTTAGCGGGAGCCGGTCCTACAATGAGCAGTTCTTC; clone size: .; D gene: TRBD2; V gene: TRBV10-2; J gene: TRBJ2-1
CDR3 protein: CASSQDPFSGTPYEQYF; CDR3 DNA: TGTGCCAGCAGCCAAGATCCGTTTAGCGGGACGCCCTACGAGCAGTACTTC; clone size: .; D gene: TRBD2; V gene: TRBV4-2; J gene: TRBJ2-7
CDR3 protein: CASSEDRESLNEQFF; CDR3 DNA: TGTGCCAGCAGCGAGGACAGGGAATCCCTCAATGAGCAGTTCTTC; clone size: once; D gene: TRBD1; V gene: TRBV5-4; J gene: TRBJ2-1
CDR3 protein: CASSDRGGPVIVDEQFF; CDR3 DNA: TGCGCCAGCAGTGACCGTGGAGGGCCTGTTATCGTAGATGAGCAGTTCTTC; clone size: .; D gene: .; V gene: TRBV10-2; J gene: TRBJ2-1
CDR3 protein: CASSPPTGVTEAFF; CDR3 DNA: TGCGCCAGCAGCCCACCAACCGGGGTCACTGAAGCTTTCTTT; clone size: few; D gene: .; V gene: TRBV4-1; J gene: TRBJ1-1
CDR3 protein: CASARGGRAQSSYNEQFF; CDR3 DNA: TGTGCCAGCGCAAGGGGCGGGAGGGCTCAGAGCTCCTACAATGAGCAGTTCTTC; clone size: .; D gene: .; V gene: TRBV21-1; J gene: TRBJ2-1
CDR3 protein: CASSLPDTQYF; CDR3 DNA: TGTGCCAGCAGCTTGCCAGATACGCAGTATTTT; clone size: .; D gene: .; V gene: TRBV7-9; J gene: TRBJ2-3
CDR3 protein: CASSPDRGLAGELFF; CDR3 DNA: TGTGCCAGCAGCCCAGACAGGGGGTTAGCCGGGGAGCTGTTTTTT; clone size: once; D gene: TRBD1; V gene: TRBV7-8; J gene: TRBJ2-2
CDR3 protein: CASSFLGQSEQYF; CDR3 DNA: TGTGCCAGCAGTTTTTTGGGACAGAGCGAGCAGTACTTC; clone size: .; D gene: TRBD1; V gene: TRBV28; J gene: TRBJ2-7
CDR3 protein: CASSPWTSGSYEQYF; CDR3 DNA: TGTGCCAGTAGTCCCTGGACTAGCGGGAGCTACGAGCAGTACTTC; clone size: .; D gene: TRBD2; V gene: TRBV19; J gene: TRBJ2-7
CDR3 protein: CASSYALNTPEQYF; CDR3 DNA: TGTGCCAGCAGTTACGCCTTGAACACACCGGAGCAGTACTTC; clone size: .; D gene: .; V gene: TRBV6-6; J gene: TRBJ2-7
CDR3 protein: CASSGQSVGEPNYGYTF; CDR3 DNA: TGTGCCAGCAGCGGACAATCAGTGGGCGAGCCTAACTATGGCTACACCTTC; clone size: .; D gene: .; V gene: TRBV13; J gene: TRBJ1-2
CDR3 protein: CSVEDHLVGGTYGYTF; CDR3 DNA: TGCAGCGTTGAAGACCACCTGGTAGGGGGCACGTATGGCTACACCTTC; clone size: .; D gene: TRBD1; V gene: TRBV29-1; J gene: TRBJ1-2
CDR3 protein: CASSFGGATEQYF; CDR3 DNA: TGTGCCAGCAGTTTCGGGGGAGCTACCGAGCAGTACTTC; clone size: once; D gene: .; V gene: TRBV28; J gene: TRBJ2-7
CDR3 protein: CASRPTSSGELFF; CDR3 DNA: TGTGCCAGCAGGCCTACTAGTTCCGGGGAGCTGTTTTTT; clone size: few; D gene: .; V gene: TRBV5-4; J gene: TRBJ2-2
CDR3 protein: CASSMTDGGTQYF; CDR3 DNA: TGTGCCAGTAGTATGACTGATGGCGGGACCCAGTACTTC; clone size: .; D gene: .; V gene: TRBV19; J gene: TRBJ2-5
CDR3 protein: CASSFFPVRVSYEQYF; CDR3 DNA: TGTGCCAGCAGTTTTTTTCCGGTTAGGGTGTCCTACGAGCAGTACTTC; clone size: once; D gene: .; V gene: TRBV28; J gene: TRBJ2-7
CDR3 protein: CASSPRGMNTEAFF; CDR3 DNA: TGCGCCAGCAGCCCCCGGGGGATGAACACTGAAGCTTTCTTT; clone size: .; D gene: .; V gene: TRBV4-1; J gene: TRBJ1-1
CDR3 protein: CASSQSDGGWGKNIQYF; CDR3 DNA: TGTGCCAGCAGCCAATCAGACGGGGGATGGGGCAAAAACATTCAGTACTTC; clone size: .; D gene: .; V gene: TRBV28; J gene: TRBJ2-4
CDR3 protein: CASSIRREGFGELFF; CDR3 DNA: TGTGCCAGTAGTATCAGGCGGGAGGGTTTCGGGGAGCTGTTTTTT; clone size: .; D gene: TRBD2; V gene: TRBV19; J gene: TRBJ2-2
CDR3 protein: CASSPGNIGLAGAHSYEQYF; CDR3 DNA: TGTGCCAGCAGTCCCGGCAATATAGGTCTAGCGGGAGCCCATTCCTACGAGCAGTACTTC; clone size: .; D gene: TRBD2; V gene: TRBV2; J gene: TRBJ2-7
CDR3 protein: CASSWGPGEQETQYF; CDR3 DNA: TGTGCCAGCAGTTGGGGGCCAGGGGAACAAGAGACCCAGTACTTC; clone size: .; D gene: .; V gene: TRBV28; J gene: TRBJ2-5
CDR3 protein: CSVEGQNGLAYEQYF; CDR3 DNA: TGCAGCGTTGAAGGACAGAACGGGCTCGCCTACGAGCAGTACTTC; clone size: .; D gene: .; V gene: TRBV29-1; J gene: TRBJ2-7
CDR3 protein: CASSHGQGTGELFF; CDR3 DNA: TGCGCCAGCAGCCATGGACAGGGGACCGGGGAGCTGTTTTTT; clone size: .; D gene: TRBD1; V gene: TRBV4-1; J gene: TRBJ2-2
CDR3 protein: CATSSGSTYNEQFF; CDR3 DNA: TGCGCCACCAGTAGCGGAAGTACCTACAATGAGCAGTTCTTC; clone size: once; D gene: .; V gene: TRBV5-1; J gene: TRBJ2-1
CDR3 protein: CASSFGRSSGNTIYF; CDR3 DNA: TGTGCCAGCAGTTTCGGCAGGAGCTCTGGAAACACCATATATTTT; clone size: .; D gene: .; V gene: TRBV28; J gene: TRBJ1-3
CDR3 protein: CASSSGTSGNNEQFF; CDR3 DNA: TGTGCCAGTTCCTCGGGGACTAGCGGAAACAATGAGCAGTTCTTC; clone size: .; D gene: TRBD2; V gene: TRBV27; J gene: TRBJ2-1
CDR3 protein: CASSLDTGIGYGYTF; CDR3 DNA: TGTGCCAGCAGCTTGGATACAGGGATTGGGTATGGCTACACCTTC; clone size: .; D gene: .; V gene: TRBV5-4; J gene: TRBJ1-2
CDR3 protein: CSAIDYEQYF; CDR3 DNA: TGCAGTGCTATAGATTACGAGCAGTACTTC; clone size: few; D gene: .; V gene: TRBV20-1; J gene: TRBJ2-7
CDR3 protein: CASSLGGIEQFF; CDR3 DNA: TGTGCCAGCAGCTTAGGGGGGATTGAGCAGTTCTTC; clone size: .; D gene: .; V gene: TRBV7-9; J gene: TRBJ2-1